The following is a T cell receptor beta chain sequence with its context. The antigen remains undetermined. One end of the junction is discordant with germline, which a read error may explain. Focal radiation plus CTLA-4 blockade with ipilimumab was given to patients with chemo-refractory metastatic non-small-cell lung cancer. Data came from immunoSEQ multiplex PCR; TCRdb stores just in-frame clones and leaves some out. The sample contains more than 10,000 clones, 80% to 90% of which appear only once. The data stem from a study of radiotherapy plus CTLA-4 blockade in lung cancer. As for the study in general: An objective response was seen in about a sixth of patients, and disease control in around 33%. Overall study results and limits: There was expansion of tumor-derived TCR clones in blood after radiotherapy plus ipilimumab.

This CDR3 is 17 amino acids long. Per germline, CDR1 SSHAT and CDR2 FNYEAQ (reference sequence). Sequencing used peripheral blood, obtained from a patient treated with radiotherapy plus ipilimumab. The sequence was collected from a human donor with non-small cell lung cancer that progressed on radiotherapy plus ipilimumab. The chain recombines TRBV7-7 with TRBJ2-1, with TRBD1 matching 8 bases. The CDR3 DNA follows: TGTGCTAGCAGCTTTTCACGGTGGCAGGGGGCGCCCCCGAAGCAGTTCTTC. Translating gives CASSFSRWQGAPPKQFF.